This is a list of T cell receptor beta chains from one sample in a study of blood T cell repertoires in COVID-19. Repertoires were generated with immunoSEQ multiplex PCR, while TCRdb's copy carries only in-frame clones and drops some. The table has 200,000 or so clones, 84% seen once. Sequencing was performed on peripheral blood. The source of these receptors is an older woman who had recovered from COVID-19. The CDR3 runs from the conserved cysteine through the conserved F or W. D genes are given only for firm matches. Clone sizes are given selectively: once, few, many, or a class where the clone is expanded.

D: .
size: .
V: TRBV11-2
J: TRBJ2-7
DNA: TGTGCCAGCAGCTTAGCAGGGGTCGAGCAGTACTTC
CDR3: CASSLAGVEQYF

D: .
size: .
V: TRBV5-5
J: TRBJ1-1
DNA: TGTGCCAGCAGCATTTCACAGGGGAACACTGAAGCTTTCTTT
CDR3: CASSISQGNTEAFF

D: .
size: .
V: TRBV18
J: TRBJ1-1
DNA: TGTGCCAGCTCACCCGAGGAGGACACTGAAGCTTTCTTT
CDR3: CASSPEEDTEAFF

D: .
size: .
V: TRBV4-1
J: TRBJ2-5
DNA: TGCGCCAGCAGCCAAGCCCGGGTGGCGGAGCAAGAGACCCAGTACTTC
CDR3: CASSQARVAEQETQYF

D: .
size: few
V: TRBV6-5
J: TRBJ1-2
DNA: TGTGCCAGCAGTTACTCGATAGCGACATCGGGCTACACCTTC
CDR3: CASSYSIATSGYTF

D: .
size: .
V: TRBV9
J: TRBJ1-2
DNA: TGTGCCAGCAGCGAAGGCGGGGACTACACCTTC
CDR3: CASSEGGDYTF

D: .
size: .
V: TRBV5-6
J: TRBJ1-3
DNA: TGTGCCAGCAGCCTTGGAGCCAGCCCTGGAAACACCATATATTTT
CDR3: CASSLGASPGNTIYF

D: .
size: .
V: TRBV19
J: TRBJ1-5
DNA: TGTGCCAGTAGTGTAGGCGATCAGCCCCAGCATTTT
CDR3: CASSVGDQPQHF

D: .
size: few
V: TRBV7-9
J: TRBJ2-1
DNA: TGTGCCAGCCGGACTTCTCGTCACAATGAGCAGTTCTTC
CDR3: CASRTSRHNEQFF

D: .
size: .
V: TRBV5-6
J: TRBJ2-5
DNA: TGTGCCAGCAGCTTATGGGCATCAGAGACCCAGTACTTC
CDR3: CASSLWASETQYF

D: .
size: .
V: TRBV4-2
J: TRBJ2-1
DNA: TGTGCCAGCAGCCAAGATCTGAGGTCTTGGGAGCAGTTCTTC
CDR3: CASSQDLRSWEQFF

D: .
size: .
V: TRBV28
J: TRBJ1-1
DNA: TGTGCCAGCTACCACATGGGGGGGAAAGAAGCTTTCTTT
CDR3: CASYHMGGKEAFF

D: .
size: .
V: TRBV9
J: TRBJ2-3
DNA: TGTGCCAGCAGCGTAGGTGCAGGGGGGCGAAGCACAGATACGCAGTATTTT
CDR3: CASSVGAGGRSTDTQYF

D: TRBD1
size: many
V: TRBV9
J: TRBJ2-2
DNA: TGTGCCAGCAGCGTAGGACAGGGACCCGGGGAGCTGTTTTTT
CDR3: CASSVGQGPGELFF

D: TRBD2
size: .
V: TRBV9
J: TRBJ2-5
DNA: TGTGCCAGCAGCGTAAGCGGGGGGGCCTCGGAGACCCAGTACTTC
CDR3: CASSVSGGASETQYF

D: .
size: .
V: TRBV12-3/TRBV12-4
J: TRBJ1-1
DNA: TGTGCCAGCAGTTTAGGAGACACTGAAGCTTTCTTT
CDR3: CASSLGDTEAFF

D: .
size: .
V: TRBV7-2
J: TRBJ1-2
DNA: TGTGCCAGCAGCTTGGGGGGGAGGTATGGCTACACCTTC
CDR3: CASSLGGRYGYTF

D: TRBD1
size: .
V: TRBV19
J: TRBJ1-2
DNA: TGTGCCAGTAGAGACACCGGGACAGGGATCTATGGCTACACCTTC
CDR3: CASRDTGTGIYGYTF

D: .
size: .
V: TRBV27
J: TRBJ2-5
DNA: TGTGCCAGCAGTTCCATTTTAAAAGGGGGTTATCGAGAGACCCAGTACTTC
CDR3: CASSSILKGGYRETQYF

D: .
size: .
V: TRBV3-1/TRBV3-2
J: TRBJ2-1
DNA: TGTGCCAGCAGCGGCCCCAGGTACAATGAGCAGTTCTTC
CDR3: CASSGPRYNEQFF

D: TRBD1
size: .
V: TRBV7-2
J: TRBJ2-2
DNA: TGTGCCAGCAGCCAATGGACAGGGTCCGGGGAGCTGTTTTTT
CDR3: CASSQWTGSGELFF

D: .
size: once
V: TRBV10-3
J: TRBJ1-5
DNA: TGTGCCATCAGTGAGTCTTCTGGGGCAGCTTATCAGCCCCAGCATTTT
CDR3: CAISESSGAAYQPQHF

D: .
size: .
V: TRBV10-3
J: TRBJ2-5
DNA: TGTGCCTCCGGGGATATCCAAGAGACCCAGTACTTC
CDR3: CASGDIQETQYF

D: .
size: .
V: TRBV30
J: TRBJ1-1
DNA: TGTGCCTGGGGACAGAACACTGAAGCTTTCTTT
CDR3: CAWGQNTEAFF

D: .
size: .
V: TRBV5-1
J: TRBJ2-1
DNA: TGCGCCAGCAGCTTAGCAGGTACCTACAATGAGCAGTTCTTC
CDR3: CASSLAGTYNEQFF

D: .
size: .
V: TRBV9
J: TRBJ2-1
DNA: TGTGCCAGCAGCACGACGGGGAGCTCCTACAATGAGCAGTTCTTC
CDR3: CASSTTGSSYNEQFF

D: .
size: .
V: TRBV7-9
J: TRBJ1-1
DNA: TGTGCCAGCGTACAGGGCACACCCCGGGGAACTGAAGCTTTCTTT
CDR3: CASVQGTPRGTEAFF

D: .
size: .
V: TRBV7-9
J: TRBJ1-2
DNA: TGTGCCAGCAGCTTCGGCGAAGGCAGGGGCTATGGCTACACCTTC
CDR3: CASSFGEGRGYGYTF

D: .
size: .
V: TRBV11-2
J: TRBJ2-1
DNA: TGTGCCAGCAGTGGTGGGGGGACCCTCTACAATGAGCAGTTCTTC
CDR3: CASSGGGTLYNEQFF

D: .
size: .
V: TRBV12-3/TRBV12-4
J: TRBJ1-1
DNA: TGTGCCAGCAGTTTGGGGGGAAACACTGAAGCTTTCTTT
CDR3: CASSLGGNTEAFF

D: TRBD2
size: .
V: TRBV19
J: TRBJ2-7
DNA: TGTGCCAGTAGTATCAGCGGGGACTACTACGAGCAGTACTTC
CDR3: CASSISGDYYEQYF

D: TRBD1
size: .
V: TRBV23-1
J: TRBJ1-4
DNA: TGCGCCAGCAGTATCATCGACAGGGTTAATGAAAAACTGTTTTTT
CDR3: CASSIIDRVNEKLFF

D: TRBD1
size: .
V: TRBV7-8
J: TRBJ1-5
DNA: TGTGCCAGCAGCTTATCAGGGGGCCAGCCCCAGCATTTT
CDR3: CASSLSGGQPQHF